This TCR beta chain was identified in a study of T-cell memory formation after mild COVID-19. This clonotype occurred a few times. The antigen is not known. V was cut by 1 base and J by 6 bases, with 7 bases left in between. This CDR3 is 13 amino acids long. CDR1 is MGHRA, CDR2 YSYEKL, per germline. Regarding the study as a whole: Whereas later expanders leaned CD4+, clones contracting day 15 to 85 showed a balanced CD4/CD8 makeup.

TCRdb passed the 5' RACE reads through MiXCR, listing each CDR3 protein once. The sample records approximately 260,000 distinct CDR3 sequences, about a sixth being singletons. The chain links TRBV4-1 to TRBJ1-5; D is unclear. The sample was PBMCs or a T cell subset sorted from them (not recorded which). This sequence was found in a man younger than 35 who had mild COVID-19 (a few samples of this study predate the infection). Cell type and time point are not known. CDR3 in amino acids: CASSQVRAQPQHF. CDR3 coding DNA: TGCGCCAGCAGCCAAGTAAGGGCTCAGCCCCAGCATTTT.